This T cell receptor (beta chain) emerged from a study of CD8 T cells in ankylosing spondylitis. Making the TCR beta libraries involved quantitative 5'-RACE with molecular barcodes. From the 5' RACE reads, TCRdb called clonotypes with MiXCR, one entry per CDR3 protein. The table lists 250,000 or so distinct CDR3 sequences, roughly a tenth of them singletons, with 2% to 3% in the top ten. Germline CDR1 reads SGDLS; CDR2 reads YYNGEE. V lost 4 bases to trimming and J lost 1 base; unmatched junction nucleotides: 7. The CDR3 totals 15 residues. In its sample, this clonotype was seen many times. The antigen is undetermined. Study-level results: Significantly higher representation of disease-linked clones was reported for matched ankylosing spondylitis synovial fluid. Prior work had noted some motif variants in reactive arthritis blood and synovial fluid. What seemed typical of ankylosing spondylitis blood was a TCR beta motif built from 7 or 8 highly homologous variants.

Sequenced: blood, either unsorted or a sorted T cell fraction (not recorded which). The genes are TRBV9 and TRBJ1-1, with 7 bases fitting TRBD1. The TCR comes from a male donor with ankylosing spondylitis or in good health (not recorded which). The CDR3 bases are TGTGCCAGCAGCAGACGGACAGGCCAGAACACTGAAGCTTTCTTT. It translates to CASSRRTGQNTEAFF.